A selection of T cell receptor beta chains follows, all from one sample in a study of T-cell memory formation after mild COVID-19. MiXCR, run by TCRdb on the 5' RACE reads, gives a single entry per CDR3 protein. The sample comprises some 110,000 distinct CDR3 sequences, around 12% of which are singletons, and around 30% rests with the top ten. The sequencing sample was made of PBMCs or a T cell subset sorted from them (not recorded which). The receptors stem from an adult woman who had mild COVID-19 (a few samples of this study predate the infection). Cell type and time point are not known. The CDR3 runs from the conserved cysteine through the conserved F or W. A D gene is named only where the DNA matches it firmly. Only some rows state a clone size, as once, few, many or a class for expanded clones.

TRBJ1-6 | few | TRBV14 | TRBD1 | TGTGCCAGCAGCCAAGTAGGGGGACAGGAGGGGATCACCCTCCACTTT | CASSQVGGQEGITLHF
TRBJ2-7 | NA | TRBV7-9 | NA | TGTGCCAGCAGCTTGGACATCTACGAGCAGTACTTC | CASSLDIYEQYF
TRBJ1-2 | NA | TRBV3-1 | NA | TGTGCCAGCAGCCAAGGACAGGAAGCTAACTATGGCTACACCTTC | CASSQGQEANYGYTF
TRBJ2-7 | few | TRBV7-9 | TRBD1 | TGTGCCAGCAGCACTCAGGGGGCGAGGGAGCAGTACTTC | CASSTQGAREQYF
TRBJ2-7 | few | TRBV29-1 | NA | TGCAGCGTTGCGGCAGGTAGCTCCTACGAGCAGTACTTC | CSVAAGSSYEQYF
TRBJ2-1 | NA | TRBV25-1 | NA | TGTGCCAGCAGTGCAAGGCGATGGTATGAGCAGTTCTTC | CASSARRWYEQFF
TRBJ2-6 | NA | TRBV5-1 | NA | TGCGCCAGCAGTTTCCCGACCCAGCTATCTGGGGCCAACGTCCTGACTTTC | CASSFPTQLSGANVLTF
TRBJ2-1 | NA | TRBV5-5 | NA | TGTGCCAGCAGCTTGGGGGGGCACAATGAGCAGTTCTTC | CASSLGGHNEQFF
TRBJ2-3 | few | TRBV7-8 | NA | TGTGCCAGCAGCCCCCCATTGGTTCCCCGAACTAGCACAGATACGCAGTATTTT | CASSPPLVPRTSTDTQYF
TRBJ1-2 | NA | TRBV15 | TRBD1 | TGTGCCACCAGCGAGTGGGGACAGGCCTATGGCTACACCTTC | CATSEWGQAYGYTF
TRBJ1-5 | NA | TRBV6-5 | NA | TGTGCCAGCAGTTCAGGGTATAGCAATCAGCCCCAGCATTTT | CASSSGYSNQPQHF
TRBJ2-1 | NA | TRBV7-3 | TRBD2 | TGTGCCAGCAGCCCGAACCCGGGGGGTGAGCAGTTCTTC | CASSPNPGGEQFF
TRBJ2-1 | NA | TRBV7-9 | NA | TGTGCCAGCAGCTTACCCCCAGGGGTTAGTCGGCAGTTCTTC | CASSLPPGVSRQFF
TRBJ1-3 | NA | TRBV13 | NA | TGTGCCAGCAGCCTGACGGGGGGCGGGAGTGGAAACACCATATATTTT | CASSLTGGGSGNTIYF
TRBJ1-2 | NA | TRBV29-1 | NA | TGCAGCGGTCGTGGGGGCGCAGATGGCTACACCTTC | CSGRGGADGYTF
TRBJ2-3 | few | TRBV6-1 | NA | TGTGCCAGCAAATCGAGCGGGCCCAGCACAGATACGCAGTATTTT | CASKSSGPSTDTQYF
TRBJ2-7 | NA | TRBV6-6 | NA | TGTGCCAGCAGTTACCTTGTCGGGACCCACTACGAGCAGTACTTC | CASSYLVGTHYEQYF
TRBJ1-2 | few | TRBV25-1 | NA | TGTGCCAGCAGGCGGGACGGACCGTTATATGGCTACACCTTC | CASRRDGPLYGYTF
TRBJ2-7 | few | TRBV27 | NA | TGTGCCAGCAGGGGCTACACCTACGAGCAGTACTTC | CASRGYTYEQYF
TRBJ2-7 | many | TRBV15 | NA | TGTGCCACCAGCAGAGTTGCCTCTGCGGACAGTCTCTCCTACGAGCAGTACTTC | CATSRVASADSLSYEQYF
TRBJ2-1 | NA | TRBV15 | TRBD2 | TGTGCCACCAGCGAGGCGGGACTAGCGGGAGAGGGTGAGCAGTTCTTC | CATSEAGLAGEGEQFF
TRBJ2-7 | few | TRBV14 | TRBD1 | TGTGCCAGCAGCCACGCTGACAGGGGGCGTTACGAGCAGTACTTC | CASSHADRGRYEQYF